This paragraph reports one TCR beta chain. Its antigen is unknown. Expressed TCRB transcripts were sequenced, since all the RNA that had been isolated was reverse transcribed. Method: immunoSEQ multiplex PCR; TCRdb's copy keeps in-frame clones and lacks some. Here the sample spans approximately 330,000 clones, 9.5% to 11% being singletons. This record belongs to a study of beta chain features in type 1 diabetes. Overall study: In age, gender and cell yields, patients were similar to healthy donors.

General study results and limits: Insertions at VDJ junctions were less frequent in type 1 diabetes patients. These patients also deleted more nucleotides at the same junctions.

Sorting of CD4+ naive, central memory, regulatory and stem cell-like memory cells was performed via CD45RO/CCR7/CD25/CD127/CD95/CD27. Sort purity for all populations was recorded as exceeding 98%. CDR3 size: 14 residues. Germline V gene lookup returns CDR1 KGHSH and CDR2 LQKENI. V lost 0 bases, J lost 4 bases, and 9 bases lay in between. Specimen: naive CD4+ T cells from blood. The rearrangement links TRBV18 to TRBJ1-2; possible D gene TRBD1, 5 bases. This TCR derives from a woman in her 30s in good health. The CDR3 spells CASSPPAGLYGYTF. The CDR3, as DNA: TGTGCCAGCTCACCACCAGCAGGGCTCTATGGCTACACCTTC.